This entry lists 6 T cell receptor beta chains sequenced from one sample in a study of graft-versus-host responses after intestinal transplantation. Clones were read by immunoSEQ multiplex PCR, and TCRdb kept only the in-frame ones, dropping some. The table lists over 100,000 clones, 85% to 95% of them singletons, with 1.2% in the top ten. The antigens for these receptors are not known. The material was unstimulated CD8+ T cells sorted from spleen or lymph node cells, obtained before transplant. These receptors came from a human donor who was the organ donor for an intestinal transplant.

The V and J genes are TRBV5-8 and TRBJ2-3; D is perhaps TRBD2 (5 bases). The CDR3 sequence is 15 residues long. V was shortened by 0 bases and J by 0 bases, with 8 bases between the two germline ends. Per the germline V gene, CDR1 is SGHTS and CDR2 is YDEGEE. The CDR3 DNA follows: TGTGCCAGCAGCTTGGGAGGGTCTAGCACAGATACGCAGTATTTT. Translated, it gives CASSLGGSSTDTQYF.

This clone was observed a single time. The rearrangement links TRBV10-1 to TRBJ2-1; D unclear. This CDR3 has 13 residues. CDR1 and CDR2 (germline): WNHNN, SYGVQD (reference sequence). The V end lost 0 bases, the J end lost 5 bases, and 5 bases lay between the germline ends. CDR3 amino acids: CASSESDHNEQFF. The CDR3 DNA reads TGCGCCAGCAGTGAGTCGGATCACAATGAGCAGTTCTTC.

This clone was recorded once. This chain's CDR3 is CASSRPGEGTDTQYF. Written as DNA, the CDR3 is TGTGCCAGCAGCCGCCCAGGGGAGGGCACAGATACGCAGTATTTT. The V call is TRBV6-1, the J call TRBJ2-3, with D perhaps matching TRBD1 or TRBD2 (6 bases each). Germline V gene lookup returns CDR1 MNHNS and CDR2 SASEGT. The CDR3 runs to 15 residues. With 6 bases removed from V and 1 base from J, the gap between germline ends came to 14 bases.

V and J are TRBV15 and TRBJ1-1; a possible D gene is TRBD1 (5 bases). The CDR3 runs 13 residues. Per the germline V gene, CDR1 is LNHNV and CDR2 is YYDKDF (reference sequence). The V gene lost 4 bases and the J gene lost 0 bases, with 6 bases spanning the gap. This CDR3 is CATSTGLNTEAFF. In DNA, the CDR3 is TGTGCCACCAGCACAGGGTTGAACACTGAAGCTTTCTTT.

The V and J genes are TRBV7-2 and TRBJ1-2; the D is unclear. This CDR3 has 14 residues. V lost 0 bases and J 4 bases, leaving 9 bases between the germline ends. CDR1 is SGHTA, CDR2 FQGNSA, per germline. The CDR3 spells CASSLAVRAYGYTF. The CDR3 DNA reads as TGTGCCAGCAGCTTAGCGGTGAGAGCCTATGGCTACACCTTC.

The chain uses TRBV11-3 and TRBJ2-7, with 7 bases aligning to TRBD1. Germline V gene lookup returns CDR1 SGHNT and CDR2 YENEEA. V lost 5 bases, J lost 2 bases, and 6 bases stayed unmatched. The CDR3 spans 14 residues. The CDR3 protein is CASSPRDRPYEQYF. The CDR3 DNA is TGTGCCAGCAGCCCTCGGGACAGACCCTACGAGCAGTACTTC.